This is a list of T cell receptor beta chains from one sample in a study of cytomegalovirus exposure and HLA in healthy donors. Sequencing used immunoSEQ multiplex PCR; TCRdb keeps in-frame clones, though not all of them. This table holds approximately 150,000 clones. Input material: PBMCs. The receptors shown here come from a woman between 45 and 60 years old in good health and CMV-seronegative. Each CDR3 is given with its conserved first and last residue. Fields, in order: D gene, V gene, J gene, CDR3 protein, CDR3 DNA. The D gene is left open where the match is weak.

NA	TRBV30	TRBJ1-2	CAWSVGQIFYGYTF	TGTGCCTGGAGTGTAGGACAGATTTTCTATGGCTACACCTTC
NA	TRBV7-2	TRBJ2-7	CASSLTGPGEQYF	TGTGCCAGCAGCTTAACAGGTCCTGGGGAGCAGTACTTC
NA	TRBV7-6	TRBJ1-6	CASSFGQGNSPLHF	TGTGCCAGCAGCTTCGGTCAGGGAAATTCACCCCTCCACTTT
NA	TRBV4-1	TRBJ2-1	CASSQHTTEYNEQFF	TGCGCCAGCAGCCAGCATACGACGGAGTACAATGAGCAGTTCTTC
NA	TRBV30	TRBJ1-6	CAWGLINSPLHF	TGTGCCTGGGGACTGATTAATTCACCCCTCCACTTT
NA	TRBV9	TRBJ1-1	CASSVDREGTEAFF	TGTGCCAGCAGCGTAGATCGCGAGGGCACTGAAGCTTTCTTT
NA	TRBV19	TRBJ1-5	CASSISSLKRRNQPQHF	TGTGCCAGTAGTATATCGTCCCTAAAGAGGCGCAATCAGCCCCAGCATTTT
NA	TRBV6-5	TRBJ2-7	CASRSAGVYEQYF	TGTGCCAGCAGGAGCGCAGGGGTGTACGAGCAGTACTTC
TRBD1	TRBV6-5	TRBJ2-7	CASRTDRDGYEQYF	TGTGCCAGCAGGACGGACAGGGATGGCTACGAGCAGTACTTC
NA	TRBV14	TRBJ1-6	CASSRQSGNSPLHF	TGTGCCAGCAGCCGACAGTCTGGGAACTCACCCCTCCACTTT
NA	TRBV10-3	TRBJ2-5	CAIRTGQETQYF	TGTGCCATCAGGACGGGTCAAGAGACCCAGTACTTC
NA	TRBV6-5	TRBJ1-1	CASSYSREATEAFF	TGTGCCAGCAGTTACTCACGGGAAGCCACTGAAGCTTTCTTT
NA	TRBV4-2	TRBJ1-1	CASSGPKGLFF	TGTGCCAGCAGCGGACCTAAGGGGCTGTTCTTT
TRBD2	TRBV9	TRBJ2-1	CASSVDSGAYNEQFF	TGTGCCAGCAGCGTAGATAGCGGGGCCTACAATGAGCAGTTCTTC
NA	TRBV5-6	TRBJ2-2	CASSLTRRTATGELFF	TGTGCCAGCAGCTTAACTCGTCGGACAGCTACCGGGGAGCTGTTTTTT
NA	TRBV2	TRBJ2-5	CASTGRLEETQYF	TGTGCCAGCACCGGGAGACTAGAAGAGACCCAGTACTTC
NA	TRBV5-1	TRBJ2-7	CASQILPLSTSYEQYF	TGCGCCAGCCAAATTCTGCCCCTTAGTACCTCCTACGAGCAGTACTTC
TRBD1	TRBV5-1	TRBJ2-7	CASGNTGQGAYEQYF	TGCGCCAGCGGCAATACGGGGCAGGGGGCCTACGAGCAGTACTTC
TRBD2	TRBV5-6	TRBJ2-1	CASSLAPSGGQFF	TGTGCCAGCAGCTTGGCGCCTAGCGGGGGGCAGTTCTTC
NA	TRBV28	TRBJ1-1	CASSSPSGRGTEAFF	TGTGCCAGCAGTTCCCCATCAGGGAGGGGGACTGAAGCTTTCTTT
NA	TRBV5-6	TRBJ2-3	CASSLERGDTQYF	TGTGCCAGCAGCTTGGAACGAGGGGATACGCAGTATTTT
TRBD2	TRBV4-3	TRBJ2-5	CASSQDRGGQETQYF	TGCGCCAGCAGCCAAGATCGGGGGGGACAAGAGACCCAGTACTTC
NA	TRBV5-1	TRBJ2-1	CASEGGQAVSNEQFF	TGCGCCAGCGAGGGAGGCCAGGCTGTTAGCAATGAGCAGTTCTTC
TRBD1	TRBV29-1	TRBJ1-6	CSVMTGVGESPLHF	TGCAGCGTAATGACAGGGGTCGGAGAGTCACCCCTCCACTTT
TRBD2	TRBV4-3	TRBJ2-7	CASSQGLAGTYEQYF	TGCGCCAGCAGCCAAGGACTAGCGGGGACCTACGAGCAGTACTTC
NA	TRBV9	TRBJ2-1	CASSVAATEQFF	TGTGCCAGCAGCGTAGCAGCGACTGAGCAGTTCTTC